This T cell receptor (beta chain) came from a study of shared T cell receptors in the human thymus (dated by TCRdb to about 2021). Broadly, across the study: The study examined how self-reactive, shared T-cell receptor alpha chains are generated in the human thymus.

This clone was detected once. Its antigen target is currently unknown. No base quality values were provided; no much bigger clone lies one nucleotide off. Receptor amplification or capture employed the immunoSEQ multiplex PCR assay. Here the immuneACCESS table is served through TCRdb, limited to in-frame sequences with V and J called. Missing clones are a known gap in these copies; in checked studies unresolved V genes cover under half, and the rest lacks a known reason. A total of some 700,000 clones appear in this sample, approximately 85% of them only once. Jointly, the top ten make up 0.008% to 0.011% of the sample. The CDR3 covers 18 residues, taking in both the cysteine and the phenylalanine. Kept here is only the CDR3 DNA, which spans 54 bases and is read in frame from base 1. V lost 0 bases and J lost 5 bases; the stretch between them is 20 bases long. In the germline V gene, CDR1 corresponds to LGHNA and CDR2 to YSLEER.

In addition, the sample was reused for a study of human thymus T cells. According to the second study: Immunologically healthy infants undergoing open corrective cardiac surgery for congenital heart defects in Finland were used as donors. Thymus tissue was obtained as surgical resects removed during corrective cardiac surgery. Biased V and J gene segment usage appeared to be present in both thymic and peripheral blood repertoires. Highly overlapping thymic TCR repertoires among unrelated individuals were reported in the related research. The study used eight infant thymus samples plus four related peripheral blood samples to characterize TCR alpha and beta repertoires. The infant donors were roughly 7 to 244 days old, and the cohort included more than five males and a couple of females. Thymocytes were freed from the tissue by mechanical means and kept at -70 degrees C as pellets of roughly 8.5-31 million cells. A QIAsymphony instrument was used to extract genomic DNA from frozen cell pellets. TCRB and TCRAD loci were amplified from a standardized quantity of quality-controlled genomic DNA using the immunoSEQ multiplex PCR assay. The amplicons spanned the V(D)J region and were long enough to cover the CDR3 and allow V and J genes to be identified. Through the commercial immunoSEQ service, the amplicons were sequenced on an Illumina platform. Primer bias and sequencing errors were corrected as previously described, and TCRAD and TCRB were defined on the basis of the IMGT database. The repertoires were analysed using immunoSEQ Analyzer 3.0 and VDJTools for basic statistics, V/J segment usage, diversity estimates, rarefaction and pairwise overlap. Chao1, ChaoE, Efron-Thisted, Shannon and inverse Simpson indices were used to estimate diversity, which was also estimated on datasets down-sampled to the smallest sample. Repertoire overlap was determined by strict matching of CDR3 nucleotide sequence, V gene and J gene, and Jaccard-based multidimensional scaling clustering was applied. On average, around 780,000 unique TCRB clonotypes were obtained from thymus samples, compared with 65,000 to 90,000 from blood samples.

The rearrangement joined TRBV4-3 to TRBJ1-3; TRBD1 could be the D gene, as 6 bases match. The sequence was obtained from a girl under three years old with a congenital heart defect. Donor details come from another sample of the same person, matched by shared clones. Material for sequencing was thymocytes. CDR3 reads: CASSQDRAPRTARNTIYF. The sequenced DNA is TGCGCCAGCAGCCAAGATAGGGCTCCCCGGACAGCAAGAAACACCATATATTTT.